The clone carrying this T cell receptor (beta chain) was found a few times. Antigen unknown. This specimen comes from a study of response to subunit inactivated influenza vaccine. General observations from the study: T cells newly recruited by each seasonal influenza vaccination are few, the authors suggested.

TCRdb analysed the RT-PCR reads with MiXCR anew, one entry per CDR3 protein. The data contain 550,000 to 800,000 distinct CDR3 sequences, about 14% of them singletons. The CDR3 sequence is 14 residues long. With V trimmed by 6 bases and J by 1 base, 6 bases remained unmatched. From germline, CDR1 is DFQATT and CDR2 SNEGSKA (reference sequence). The sample in question was PBMCs from blood, obtained approximately 15 days before vaccination. This chain connects TRBV20-1 to TRBJ1-5, with TRBD1 matching over 7 bases. This receptor was obtained from a man aged 50 to 60 who received an inactivated influenza vaccine. This CDR3 reads CSAGIQGSNQPQHF. CDR3 bases: TGCAGTGCGGGAATACAGGGGAGCAATCAGCCCCAGCATTTT.